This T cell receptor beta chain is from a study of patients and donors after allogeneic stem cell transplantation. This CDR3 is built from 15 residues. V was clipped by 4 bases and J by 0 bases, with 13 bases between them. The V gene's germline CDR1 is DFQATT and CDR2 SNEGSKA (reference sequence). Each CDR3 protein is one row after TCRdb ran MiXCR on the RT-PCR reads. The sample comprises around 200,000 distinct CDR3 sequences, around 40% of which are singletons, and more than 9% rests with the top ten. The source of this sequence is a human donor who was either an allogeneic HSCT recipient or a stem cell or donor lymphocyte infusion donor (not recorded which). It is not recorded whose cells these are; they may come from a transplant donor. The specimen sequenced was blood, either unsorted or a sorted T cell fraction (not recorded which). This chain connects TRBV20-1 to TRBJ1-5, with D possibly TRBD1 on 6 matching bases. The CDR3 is CSAIRQVNSNQPQHF. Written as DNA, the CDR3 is TGCAGTGCTATCCGACAGGTTAATAGCAATCAGCCCCAGCATTTT.